This record concerns one T cell receptor (beta chain) sequence. Methods used by the authors: Estimation of nucleated cell counts was performed using reference gene primer amplification. Sequenced by immunoSEQ multiplex PCR; TCRdb stores in-frame clones only, minus some. Clonal size and the V and J genes are those of that table, whereas D and trimming came from the DNA. Of about 63,000 clones in the sample, approximately 79% are singletons; the top ten hold 12%. This record comes from a study of blood T cell repertoires in COVID-19. On the study more broadly: Some COVID-19 samples were acute and others convalescent; all came from the United States, Italy and Spain. T cells, B-cell-depleted T cells, or PBMCs provided the cDNA or gDNA that served as material.

V gave up 6 bases and J gave up 0 bases, with 14 bases separating them. The length of the CDR3 is 15 residues. Germline-derived CDR1 and CDR2 are KGHDR and SFDVKD. What was sequenced was peripheral blood. The chain links TRBV24-1 to TRBJ2-7; D possibly corresponds to TRBD1 (6 bases). This receptor was identified in a human donor in a cohort sampled during active COVID-19. CDR3 loop: CATSNNRVFSYEQYF. CDR3 DNA: TGTGCCACCAGTAATAACAGGGTCTTCTCCTACGAGCAGTACTTC.